Listed below are T cell receptor beta chains from one sample, sequenced in a study of Graves' ophthalmopathy and Graves' hyperthyroidism. Each CDR3 protein gets one entry after TCRdb re-called the multiplex PCR reads with MiXCR. The repertoire consists of approximately 500,000 distinct CDR3 sequences, with 13% to 15% occurring once and the leading ten covering 8% to 10%. Input material: blood. The receptors were gathered from a woman in her 30s with Graves' ophthalmopathy. The CDR3 runs from the conserved cysteine through the conserved F or W. The D gene is left open where the match is weak. Size is stated for part of the rows, as once, few or many counts, or as a class when the clone is expanded.

j_call,clone_size,v_call,d_call,cdr3_aa,cdr3_nt
TRBJ1-1,many,TRBV29-1,NA,CSVEGLMNTEAFF,TGCAGCGTTGAAGGTCTGATGAACACTGAAGCTTTCTTT
TRBJ2-7,many,TRBV7-8,TRBD1,CASSLFLGGDYEQYF,TGTGCCAGCAGCTTATTTCTAGGGGGCGATTACGAGCAGTACTTC
TRBJ1-5,many,TRBV2,NA,CASSEGHSNQPQHF,TGTGCCAGCAGTGAAGGACATAGCAATCAGCCCCAGCATTTT
TRBJ1-5,NA,TRBV28,NA,CASSLLGGRTGIVSQHF,TGTGCCAGCAGTTTATTAGGTGGGCGAACAGGGATTGTATCCCAGCATTTT
TRBJ1-1,many,TRBV28,NA,CASSPAGGPEAFF,TGTGCCAGCAGTCCCGCCGGTGGCCCTGAAGCTTTCTTT
TRBJ2-4,few,TRBV19,NA,CASSMIKADIQYF,TGTGCCAGTAGTATGATAAAGGCAGACATTCAGTACTTC
TRBJ2-7,many,TRBV30,NA,CAWLHGKNEQYF,TGTGCCTGGCTGCACGGTAAGAACGAGCAGTACTTC
TRBJ1-1,NA,TRBV29-1,NA,CSVDRSVGEAFF,TGCAGCGTTGATAGGTCGGTCGGGGAAGCTTTCTTT
TRBJ1-3,NA,TRBV3-1,NA,CASSQGSREIYF,TGTGCCAGCAGCCAAGGGTCAAGGGAGATATATTTT
TRBJ2-7,many,TRBV20-1,TRBD2,CSARDRGGPLEQYF,TGCAGTGCTAGAGACCGGGGGGGGCCCCTCGAGCAGTACTTC
TRBJ1-6,NA,TRBV10-3,NA,CATQVGDNSPLHF,TGTGCCACACAAGTGGGAGACAATTCACCCCTCCACTTT
TRBJ2-7,many,TRBV12-3/TRBV12-4,NA,CASSHAPYGEQYF,TGTGCCAGCAGTCACGCCCCATATGGAGAGCAGTACTTC